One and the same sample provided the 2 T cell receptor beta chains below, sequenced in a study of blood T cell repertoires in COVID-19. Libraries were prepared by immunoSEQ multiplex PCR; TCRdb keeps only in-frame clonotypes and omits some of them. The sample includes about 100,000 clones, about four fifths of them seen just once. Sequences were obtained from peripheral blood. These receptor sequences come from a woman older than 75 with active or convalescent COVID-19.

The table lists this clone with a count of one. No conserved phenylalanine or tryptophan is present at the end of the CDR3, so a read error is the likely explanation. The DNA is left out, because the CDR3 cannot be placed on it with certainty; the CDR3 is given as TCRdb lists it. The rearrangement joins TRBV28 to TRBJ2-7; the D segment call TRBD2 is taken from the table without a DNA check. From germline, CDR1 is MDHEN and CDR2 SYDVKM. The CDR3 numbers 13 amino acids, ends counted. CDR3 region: CASSSYIGTDSEI.

The CDR3 here is CASSVTSGRGTGELFF. The CDR3 DNA reads TGTGCCAGCAGCGTGACTAGCGGGAGAGGAACCGGGGAGCTGTTTTTT. The rearrangement joins TRBV9 to TRBJ2-2; TRBD2 matches 12 bases. Germline assignment: CDR1 SGDLS and CDR2 YYNGEE. The junction had 4 bases not matched to a gene; V was cut back by 2 bases and J by 5 bases. CDR3 length: 16 residues.